The 2 T cell receptor beta chains in this list originate from one sample, sequenced in a study of cytomegalovirus exposure and HLA in healthy donors (dated by TCRdb to 2015 to 2018). Libraries were built with the immunoSEQ multiplex PCR assay. For the multiplex PCR, a mixture combining 60 forward primers for TCR Vbeta segments and 13 reverse primers for TCR Jbeta segments was used. TCRdb carries this immuneACCESS record with in-frame sequences only. Its versions omit some clonotypes, under half of them owing to an unresolved V gene in the studies checked, with the rest unexplained. The sample profile shows roughly 120,000 clones; almost 70% of them were found once. Roughly 9% of the sample rests with the top ten. The sequencing sample was made of PBMCs. The receptors were gathered from a man under 40 in good health and CMV-seropositive.

This chain uses TRBV25-1 with TRBJ1-1; possibly TRBD1 for D (6 bases). CDR1 and CDR2 (germline): MGHDK, SYGVNS. Trimming took off 1 base at V and 7 bases at J, with 16 bases between the two ends. CDR3 length equals 15 residues. CDR3 residues: CASSEWAGTPNEAFF. DNA for the CDR3: TGTGCCAGCAGTGAATGGGCAGGGACACCCAATGAAGCTTTCTTT.

The CDR3: CAWSPHSNTEAFF. The CDR3 region has the DNA TGTGCCTGGAGCCCCCATTCAAACACTGAAGCTTTCTTT. V is TRBV30 and J is TRBJ1-1; D not certain. CDR1 is GTSNPN, CDR2 SVGIG, per germline (reference sequence). The CDR3 has 13 residues. V gave up 3 bases and J gave up 2 bases, with 10 bases separating them.